The following is a T cell receptor beta chain sequence with its context. A history of autoimmune disease or systemic immunosuppression excluded patients. Between the trimmed V and J ends, which lost 0 bases and 7 bases, there was a span of 18 bases. The CDR3 has 17 amino acids. The V gene's germline CDR1 is LNHNV and CDR2 YYDKDF (reference sequence). The data were obtained in a study of OX40 agonist ivuxolimab in advanced cancers. The overall study: An agonistic human IgG2 monoclonal antibody against OX40 (CD134) was given.

Profiling relied on immunoSEQ multiplex PCR, and the TCRdb table lists in-frame clones only, not all of them. Seen here are about 34,000 clones, roughly 91% observed once, and the top ten hold around 3.9%. This chain joins TRBV15 and TRBJ1-4, with D unclear. The sequences come from CD4+ or CD8+ T cells sorted from blood, collected in a trial of the OX40 agonist ivuxolimab. The TCR was taken from an adult with an advanced solid tumor such as melanoma, head and neck, liver or kidney cancer. The CDR3 region is CATSRDGTREEGEKLFF. For the CDR3, the DNA is TGTGCCACCAGCAGAGATGGAACCCGGGAAGAGGGTGAAAAACTGTTTTTT.